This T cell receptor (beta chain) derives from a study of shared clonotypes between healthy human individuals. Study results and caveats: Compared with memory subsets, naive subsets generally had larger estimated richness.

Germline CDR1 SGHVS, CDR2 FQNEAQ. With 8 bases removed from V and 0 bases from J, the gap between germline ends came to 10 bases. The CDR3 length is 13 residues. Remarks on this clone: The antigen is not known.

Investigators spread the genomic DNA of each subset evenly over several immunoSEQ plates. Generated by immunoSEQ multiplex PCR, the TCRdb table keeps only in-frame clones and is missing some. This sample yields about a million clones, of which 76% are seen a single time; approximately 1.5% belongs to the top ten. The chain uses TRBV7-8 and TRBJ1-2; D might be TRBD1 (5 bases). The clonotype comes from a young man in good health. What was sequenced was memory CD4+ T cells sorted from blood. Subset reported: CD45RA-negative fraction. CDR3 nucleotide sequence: TGTGCCAGCGCTGACAGCCCTAACTATGGCTACACCTTC. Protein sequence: CASADSPNYGYTF. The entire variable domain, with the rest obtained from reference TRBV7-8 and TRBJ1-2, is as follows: GAGVSQSPRYKVAKRGQDVALRCDPISGHVSLFWYQQALGQGPEFLTYFQNEAQLDKSGLPSDRFFAERPEGSVSTLKIQRTQQEDSAVYLCASADSPNYGYTFGSGTRLTVV.